This T cell receptor (beta chain) was retrieved from a study of OX40 agonist ivuxolimab in advanced cancers. This CDR3 spans 15 amino acids. CDR1 and CDR2 (germline): LGHNA, YNFKEQ. V shed 4 bases, J shed 2 bases, and the junction held 5 bases outside the gene matches. Here immunoSEQ multiplex PCR was the method, and the copy in TCRdb shows in-frame clones only, minus some. The sample shows 50,000 to 75,000 clones, roughly 85% of them seen only once. This clonotype was sampled from an adult with an advanced solid tumor such as melanoma, head and neck, liver or kidney cancer. This sample comprised CD4+ or CD8+ T cells sorted from blood, obtained in a trial of the OX40 agonist ivuxolimab. V and J are TRBV4-2 and TRBJ2-3, with TRBD2 identical over 8 bases. CDR3 in amino acids: CASSLAGSDTDTQYF. In DNA, the CDR3 is TGTGCCAGCAGCCTAGCGGGAAGTGACACAGATACGCAGTATTTT.